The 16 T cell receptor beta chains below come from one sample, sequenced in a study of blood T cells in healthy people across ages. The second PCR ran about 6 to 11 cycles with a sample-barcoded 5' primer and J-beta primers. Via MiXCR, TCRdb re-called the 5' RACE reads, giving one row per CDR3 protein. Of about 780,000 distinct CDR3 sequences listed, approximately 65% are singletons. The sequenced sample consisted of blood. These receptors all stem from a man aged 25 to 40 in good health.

CDR3 loop: CASSQFAAPSYEQFF. The DNA of the CDR3 is TGCGCCAGCAGCCAATTCGCTGCCCCGTCCTACGAGCAGTTCTTC. The rearrangement joins TRBV4-3 to TRBJ2-1; D uncertain. V was clipped by 2 bases and J by 10 bases, with 18 bases between them. Germline values: CDR1 LGHNA, CDR2 YSLEER. The CDR3 is 15 residues long.

CDR3 region: CASSYGGSPYEQYF. The CDR3 DNA follows: TGTGCCAGCAGCTACGGAGGGTCGCCTTACGAGCAGTACTTC. The genes are TRBV7-3 and TRBJ2-5; weak D call: TRBD2 (6 bases). The end of the DNA fits TRBJ2-7 better, so the J call may be wrong. This CDR3 has 14 residues. Looked up from germline, CDR1 is SGHTA and CDR2 is FQGTGA.

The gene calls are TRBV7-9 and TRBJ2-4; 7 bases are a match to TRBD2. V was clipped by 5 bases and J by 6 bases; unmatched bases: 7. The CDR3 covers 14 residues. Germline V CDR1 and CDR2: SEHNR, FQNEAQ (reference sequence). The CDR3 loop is CASSPGPGGNIQYF. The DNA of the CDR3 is TGTGCCAGCAGCCCGGGACCGGGGGGAAACATTCAGTACTTC.

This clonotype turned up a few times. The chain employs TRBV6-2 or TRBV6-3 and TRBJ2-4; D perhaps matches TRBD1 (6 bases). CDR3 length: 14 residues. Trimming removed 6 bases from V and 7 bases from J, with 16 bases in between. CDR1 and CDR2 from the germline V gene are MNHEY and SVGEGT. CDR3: CASSRPGAANIQYF. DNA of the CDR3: TGTGCCAGCAGCCGTCCAGGGGCTGCCAACATTCAGTACTTC.

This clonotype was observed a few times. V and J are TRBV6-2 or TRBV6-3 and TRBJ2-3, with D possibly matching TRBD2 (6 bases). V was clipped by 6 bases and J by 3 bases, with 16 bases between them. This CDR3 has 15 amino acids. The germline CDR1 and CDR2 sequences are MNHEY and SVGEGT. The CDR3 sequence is CASRGLTLLTDTQYF. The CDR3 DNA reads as TGTGCCAGCAGAGGACTAACCCTACTTACAGATACGCAGTATTTT.

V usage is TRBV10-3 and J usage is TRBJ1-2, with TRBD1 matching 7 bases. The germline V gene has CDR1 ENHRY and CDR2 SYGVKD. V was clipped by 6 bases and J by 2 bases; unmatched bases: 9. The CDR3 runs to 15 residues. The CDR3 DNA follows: TGTGCCATCAGCTACGATCCGGGACAGAACTATGGCTACACCTTC. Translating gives CAISYDPGQNYGYTF.

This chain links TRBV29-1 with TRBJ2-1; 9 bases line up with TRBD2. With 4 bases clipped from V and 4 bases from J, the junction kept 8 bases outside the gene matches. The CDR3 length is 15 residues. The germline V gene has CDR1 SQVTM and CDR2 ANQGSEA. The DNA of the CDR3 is TGCAGCGTTGTCCGAGCGGGGGGTTTATACAATGAGCAGTTCTTC. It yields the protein CSVVRAGGLYNEQFF.

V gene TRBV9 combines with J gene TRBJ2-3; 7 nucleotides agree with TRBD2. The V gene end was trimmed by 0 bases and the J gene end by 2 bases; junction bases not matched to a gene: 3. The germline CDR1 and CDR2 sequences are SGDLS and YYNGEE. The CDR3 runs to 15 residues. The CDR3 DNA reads TGTGCCAGCAGCGTAGAAAGCGGGATCACAGATACGCAGTATTTT. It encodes CASSVESGITDTQYF. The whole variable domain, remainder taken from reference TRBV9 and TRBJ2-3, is DSGVTQTPKHLITATGQRVTLRCSPRSGDLSVYWYQQSLDQGLQFLIQYYNGEERAKGNILERFSAQQFPDLHSELNLSSLELGDSALYFCASSVESGITDTQYFGPGTRLTVL.

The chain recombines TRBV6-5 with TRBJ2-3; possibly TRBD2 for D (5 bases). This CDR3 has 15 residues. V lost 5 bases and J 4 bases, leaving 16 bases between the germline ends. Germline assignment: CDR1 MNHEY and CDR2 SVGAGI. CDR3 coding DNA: TGTGCCAGCAGTGGAGGCGGCCCACTATCAGATACGCAGTATTTT. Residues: CASSGGGPLSDTQYF.

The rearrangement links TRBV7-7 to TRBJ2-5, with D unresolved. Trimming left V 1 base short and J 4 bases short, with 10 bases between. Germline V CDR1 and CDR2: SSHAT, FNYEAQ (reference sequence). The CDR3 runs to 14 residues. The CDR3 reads CASSLVERGETQYF. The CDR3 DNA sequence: TGTGCCAGCAGCTTAGTCGAACGCGGAGAGACCCAGTACTTC.

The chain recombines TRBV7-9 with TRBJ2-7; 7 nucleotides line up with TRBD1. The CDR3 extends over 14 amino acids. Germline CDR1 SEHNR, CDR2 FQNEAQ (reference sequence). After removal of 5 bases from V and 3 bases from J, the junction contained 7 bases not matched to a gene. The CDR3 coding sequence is TGTGCCAGCAGCGCATCCGGGACAGTCTACGAGCAGTACTTC. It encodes CASSASGTVYEQYF.

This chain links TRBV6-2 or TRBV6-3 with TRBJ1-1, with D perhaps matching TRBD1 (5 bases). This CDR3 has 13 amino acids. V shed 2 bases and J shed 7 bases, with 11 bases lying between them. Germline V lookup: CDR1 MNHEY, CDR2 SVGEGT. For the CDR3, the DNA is TGTGCCAGCAGTTACCTCGGGACGGTTGAAGCTTTCTTT. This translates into CASSYLGTVEAFF.

The CDR3 protein is CASTSGSGANVLTF. The CDR3 coding sequence is TGTGCCAGCACCTCTGGCTCTGGGGCCAACGTCCTGACTTTC. V is TRBV9 and J is TRBJ2-6; no firm D call. The CDR3 sequence is 14 residues long. Germline loops: CDR1 SGDLS, CDR2 YYNGEE. V dropped 6 bases and J dropped 0 bases, with 7 bases sitting between them.

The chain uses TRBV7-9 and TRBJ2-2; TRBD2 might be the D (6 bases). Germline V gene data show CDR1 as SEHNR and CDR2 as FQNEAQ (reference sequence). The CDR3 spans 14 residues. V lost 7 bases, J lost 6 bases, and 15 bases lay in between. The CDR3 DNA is TGTGCCAGCACTGTTAGCGGACACGCCGGGGAGCTGTTTTTT. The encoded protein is CASTVSGHAGELFF.

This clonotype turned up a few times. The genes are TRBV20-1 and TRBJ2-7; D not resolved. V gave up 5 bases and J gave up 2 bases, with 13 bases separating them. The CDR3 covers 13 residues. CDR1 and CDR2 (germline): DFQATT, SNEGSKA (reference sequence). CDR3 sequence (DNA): TGCAGTGCTCCAGGCACACCTCCCTACGAGCAGTACTTC. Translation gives CSAPGTPPYEQYF.

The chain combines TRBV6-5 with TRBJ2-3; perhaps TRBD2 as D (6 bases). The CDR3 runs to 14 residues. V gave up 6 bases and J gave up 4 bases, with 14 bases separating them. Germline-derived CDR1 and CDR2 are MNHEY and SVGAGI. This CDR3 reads CASRLQTRADTQYF. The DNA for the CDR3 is TGTGCCAGCAGGCTCCAGACTAGAGCAGATACGCAGTATTTT.